The clone carrying this TCR beta chain appeared once. Its antigen is still unknown. This entry is derived from a study of T cell responses to AZD1222 COVID-19 vaccine. The wider study: Pooling was applied to second doses at about 4 or about 12 weeks. Study findings and constraints: The study found Spike-specific TCR breadth and depth rose after two AZD1222 doses. The donor cohort was predominantly white British with a female majority, and clonal diversity may have been underestimated.

The CDR3 has 14 residues. Germline assignment: CDR1 MNHNY and CDR2 SVGAGI (reference sequence). V lost 6 bases and J lost 6, with 14 bases in between. The table came from immunoSEQ multiplex PCR; TCRdb's copy has only in-frame clones and leaves some out. The sample has 110,000 to 150,000 clones; 70% to 90% are singletons. The sample was peripheral blood, taken on day 0 of AZD1222 vaccination. This sequence was found in an adult in good health. The chain links TRBV6-6 to TRBJ2-2; tentatively, D is TRBD2 (5 bases). CDR3 protein: CASREDSRAGELFF. The CDR3 DNA reads as TGTGCCAGCAGGGAGGACTCCCGAGCCGGGGAGCTGTTTTTT.